This entry features one TCR beta chain sequence. Antigen unknown. The CDR3 totals 15 residues. Germline CDR1 SGHTA, CDR2 FQGNSA. The germline V and J ends were trimmed by 2 bases and 2 bases, with 11 bases remaining between them. The method was immunoSEQ multiplex PCR; TCRdb's version includes in-frame clones alone and lacks a portion of them. The sample records about 2,500,000 clones, approximately 94% being singletons. This entry belongs to a study of shared clonotypes between healthy human individuals. Study results and limitations: Read depth was anticipated to influence clonotype sharing among donors.

Material for sequencing was naive CD4+ T cells sorted from blood. Subset specified: CD45RA+ positively selected. This receptor was identified in a man in his late teens or twenties in good health. The gene calls are TRBV7-2 and TRBJ2-3, with no clear D. The CDR3 bases are TGTGCCAGCAGCTTAAAGTTAGGAGTCACAGATACGCAGTATTTT. Translated: CASSLKLGVTDTQYF.